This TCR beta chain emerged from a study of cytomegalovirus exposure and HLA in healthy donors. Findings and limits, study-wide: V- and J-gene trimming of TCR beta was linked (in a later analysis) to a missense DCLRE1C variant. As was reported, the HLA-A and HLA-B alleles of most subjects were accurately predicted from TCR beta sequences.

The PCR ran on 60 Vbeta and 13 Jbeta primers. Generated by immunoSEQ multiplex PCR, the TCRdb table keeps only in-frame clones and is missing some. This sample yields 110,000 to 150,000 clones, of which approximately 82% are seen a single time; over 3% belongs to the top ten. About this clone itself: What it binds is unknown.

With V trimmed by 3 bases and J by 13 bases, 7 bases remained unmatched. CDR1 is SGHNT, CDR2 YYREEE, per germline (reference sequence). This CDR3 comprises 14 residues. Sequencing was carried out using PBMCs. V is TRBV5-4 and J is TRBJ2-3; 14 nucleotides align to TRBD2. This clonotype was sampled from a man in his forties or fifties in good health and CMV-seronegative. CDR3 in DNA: TGTGCCAGCAGCTCGGGACTAGCGGGGGTTTGGGAGTATTTT. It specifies CASSSGLAGVWEYF.